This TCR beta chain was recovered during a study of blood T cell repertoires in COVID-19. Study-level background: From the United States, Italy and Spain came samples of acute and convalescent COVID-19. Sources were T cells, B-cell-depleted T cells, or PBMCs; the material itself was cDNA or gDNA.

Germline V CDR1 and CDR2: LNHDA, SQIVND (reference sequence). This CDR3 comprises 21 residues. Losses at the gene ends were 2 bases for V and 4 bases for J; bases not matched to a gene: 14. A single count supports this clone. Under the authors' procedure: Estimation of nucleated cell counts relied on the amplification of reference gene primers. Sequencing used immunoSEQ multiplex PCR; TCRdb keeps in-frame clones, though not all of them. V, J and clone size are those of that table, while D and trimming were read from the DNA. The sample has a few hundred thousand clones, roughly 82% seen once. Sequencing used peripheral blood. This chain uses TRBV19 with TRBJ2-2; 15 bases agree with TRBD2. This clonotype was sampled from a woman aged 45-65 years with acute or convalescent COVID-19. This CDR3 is CASSIYWQTGTSGRRTGELFF. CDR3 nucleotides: TGTGCCAGTAGTATATATTGGCAGACCGGGACTAGCGGGAGGCGCACCGGGGAGCTGTTTTTT.